This T cell receptor beta chain was observed in a study of cytomegalovirus exposure and HLA in healthy donors. Germline CDR1 and CDR2: SEHNR and FQNEAQ (reference sequence). This CDR3 region has 11 residues. Between the trimmed V and J ends, which lost 8 bases and 1 base, there was a span of 5 bases. Study-level points and caveats: Cytomegalovirus-associated status was assigned to about 150 TCR beta chains. Serostatus for CMV was the only available immune exposure information. A later analysis by the authors found several of the most significant clusters apparently linked to common viral pathogens. A prior analysis recorded that most TCR beta V segments were productive about 87% or about 30% of the time.

The study ran its PCR with 60 Vbeta and 13 Jbeta primers. Libraries were prepared by immunoSEQ multiplex PCR; TCRdb keeps only in-frame clonotypes and omits some of them. The sample holds 130,000 to 150,000 clones, less than 85% seen once. On this clone itself: Its antigen remains unknown.

The rearrangement uses TRBV7-9 and TRBJ1-1, with D unclear. The TCR was taken from a man in his forties in good health and CMV-seropositive. Sequenced sample: PBMCs. For the CDR3, the DNA is TGTGCCAGCCATCCGAACACTGAAGCTTTCTTT. Protein product: CASHPNTEAFF.